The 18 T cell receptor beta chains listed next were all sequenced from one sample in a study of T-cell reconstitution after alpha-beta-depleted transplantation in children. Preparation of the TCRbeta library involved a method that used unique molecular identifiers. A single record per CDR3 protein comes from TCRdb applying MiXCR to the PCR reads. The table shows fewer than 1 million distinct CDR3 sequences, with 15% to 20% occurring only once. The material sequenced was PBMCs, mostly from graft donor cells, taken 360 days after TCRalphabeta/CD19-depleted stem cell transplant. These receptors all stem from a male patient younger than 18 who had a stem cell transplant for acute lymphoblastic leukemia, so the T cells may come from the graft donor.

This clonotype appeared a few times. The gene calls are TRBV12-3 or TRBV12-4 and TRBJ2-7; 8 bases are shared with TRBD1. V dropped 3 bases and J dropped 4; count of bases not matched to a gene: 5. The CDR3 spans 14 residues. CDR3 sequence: CASSFRTGLYEQYF. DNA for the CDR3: TGTGCCAGCAGTTTTCGGACAGGGCTTTACGAGCAGTACTTC.

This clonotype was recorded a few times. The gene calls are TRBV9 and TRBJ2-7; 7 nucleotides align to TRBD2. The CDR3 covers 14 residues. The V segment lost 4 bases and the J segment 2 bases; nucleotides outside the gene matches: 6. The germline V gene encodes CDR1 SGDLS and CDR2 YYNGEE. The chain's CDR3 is CASSTLAEPYEQYF. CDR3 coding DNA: TGTGCCAGCAGCACTCTAGCGGAGCCCTACGAGCAGTACTTC.

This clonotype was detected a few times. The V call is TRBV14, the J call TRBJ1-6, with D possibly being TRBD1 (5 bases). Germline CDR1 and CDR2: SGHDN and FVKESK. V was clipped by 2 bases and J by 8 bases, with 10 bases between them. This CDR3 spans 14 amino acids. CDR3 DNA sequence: TGTGCCAGCAGCCAATACAGGTCGGATTCACCCCTCCACTTT. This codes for CASSQYRSDSPLHF.

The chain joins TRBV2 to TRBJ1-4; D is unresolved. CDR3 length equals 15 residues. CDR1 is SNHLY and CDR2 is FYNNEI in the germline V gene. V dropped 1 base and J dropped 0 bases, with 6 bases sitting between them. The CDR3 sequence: CASSEDSTTNEKLFF. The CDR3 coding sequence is TGTGCCAGCAGTGAAGACAGTACAACTAATGAAAAACTGTTTTTT.

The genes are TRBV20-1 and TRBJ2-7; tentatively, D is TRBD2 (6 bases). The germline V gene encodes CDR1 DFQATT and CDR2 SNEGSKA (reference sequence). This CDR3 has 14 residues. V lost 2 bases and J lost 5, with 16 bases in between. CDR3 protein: CSARFGSLYDEQYF. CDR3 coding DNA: TGCAGTGCTAGATTCGGGAGCCTTTACGACGAGCAGTACTTC.

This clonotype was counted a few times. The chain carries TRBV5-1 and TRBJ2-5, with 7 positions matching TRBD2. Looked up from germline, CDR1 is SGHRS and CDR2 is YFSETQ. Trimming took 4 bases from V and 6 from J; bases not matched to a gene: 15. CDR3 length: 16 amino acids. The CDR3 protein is CASSLWGGALRKTQYF. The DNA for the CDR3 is TGCGCCAGCAGCCTGTGGGGGGGAGCCCTCCGAAAGACCCAGTACTTC. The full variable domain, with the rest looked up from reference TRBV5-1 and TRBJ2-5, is KAGVTQTPRYLIKTRGQQVTLSCSPISGHRSVSWYQQTPGQGLQFLFEYFSETQRNKGNFPGRFSGRQFSNSRSEMNVSTLELGDSALYLCASSLWGGALRKTQYFGPGTRLLVL.

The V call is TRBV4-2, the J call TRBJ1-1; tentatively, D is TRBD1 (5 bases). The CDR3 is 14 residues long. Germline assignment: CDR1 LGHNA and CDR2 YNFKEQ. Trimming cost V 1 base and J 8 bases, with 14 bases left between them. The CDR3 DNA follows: TGTGCCAGCAGCCAAGTAGGGAGGGGTATCGAAGCTTTCTTT. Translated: CASSQVGRGIEAFF.

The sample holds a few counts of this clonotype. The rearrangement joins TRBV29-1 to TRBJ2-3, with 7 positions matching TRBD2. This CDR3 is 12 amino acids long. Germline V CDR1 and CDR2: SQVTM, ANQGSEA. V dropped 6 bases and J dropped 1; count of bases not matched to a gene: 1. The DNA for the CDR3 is TGCAGCGTGGCGGGAGGCACAGATACGCAGTATTTT. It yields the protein CSVAGGTDTQYF.

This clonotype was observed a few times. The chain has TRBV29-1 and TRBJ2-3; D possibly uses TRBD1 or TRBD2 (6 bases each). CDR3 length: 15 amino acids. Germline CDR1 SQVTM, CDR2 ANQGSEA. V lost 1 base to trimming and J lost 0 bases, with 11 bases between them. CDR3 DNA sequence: TGCAGCGTTGAAGGAGGGGGACTTAGCACAGATACGCAGTATTTT. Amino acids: CSVEGGGLSTDTQYF.

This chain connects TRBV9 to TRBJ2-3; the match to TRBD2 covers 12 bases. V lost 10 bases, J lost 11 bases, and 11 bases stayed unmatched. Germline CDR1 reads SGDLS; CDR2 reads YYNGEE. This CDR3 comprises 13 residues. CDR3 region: CASRTSGTEKQYF. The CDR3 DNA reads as TGTGCCTCCCGGACTAGCGGGACAGAGAAGCAGTATTTT. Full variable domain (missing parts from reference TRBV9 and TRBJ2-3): DSGVTQTPKHLITATGQRVTLRCSPRSGDLSVYWYQQSLDQGLQFLIQYYNGEERAKGNILERFSAQQFPDLHSELNLSSLELGDSALYFCASRTSGTEKQYFGPGTRLTVL.

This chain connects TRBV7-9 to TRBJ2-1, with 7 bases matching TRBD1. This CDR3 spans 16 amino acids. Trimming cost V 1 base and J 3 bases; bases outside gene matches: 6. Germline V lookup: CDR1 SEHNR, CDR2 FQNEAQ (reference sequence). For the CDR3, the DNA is TGTGCCAGCAGCTTAGTGTCCGACAGGGACTACAATGAGCAGTTCTTC. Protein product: CASSLVSDRDYNEQFF.

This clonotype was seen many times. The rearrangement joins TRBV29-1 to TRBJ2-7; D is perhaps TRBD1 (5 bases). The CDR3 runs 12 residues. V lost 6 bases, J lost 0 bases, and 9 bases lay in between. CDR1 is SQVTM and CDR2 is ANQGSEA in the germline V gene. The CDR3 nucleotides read TGCAGCGTATGTGACAGCTCCTACGAGCAGTACTTC. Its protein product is CSVCDSSYEQYF.

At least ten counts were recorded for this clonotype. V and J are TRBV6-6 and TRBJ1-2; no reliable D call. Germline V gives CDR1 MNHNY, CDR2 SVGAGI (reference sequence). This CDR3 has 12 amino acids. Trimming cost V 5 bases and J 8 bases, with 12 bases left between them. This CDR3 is CASSPPGGGYTF. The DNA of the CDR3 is TGTGCCAGCAGTCCCCCAGGAGGGGGCTACACCTTC.

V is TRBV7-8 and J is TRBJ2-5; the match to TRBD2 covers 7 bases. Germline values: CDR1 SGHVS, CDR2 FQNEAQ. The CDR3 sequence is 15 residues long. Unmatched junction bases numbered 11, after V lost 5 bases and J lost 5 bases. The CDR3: CASSARTRTQETQYF. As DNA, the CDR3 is TGTGCCAGCAGCGCGAGGACTAGAACACAGGAGACCCAGTACTTC.

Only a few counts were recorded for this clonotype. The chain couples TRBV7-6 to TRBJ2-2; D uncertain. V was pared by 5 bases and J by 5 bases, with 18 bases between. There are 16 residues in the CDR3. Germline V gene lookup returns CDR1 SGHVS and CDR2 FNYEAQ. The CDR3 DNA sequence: TGTGCCAGCAGCGACCGGGTCAAGATCTTTACCGGGGAGCTGTTTTTT. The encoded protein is CASSDRVKIFTGELFF.

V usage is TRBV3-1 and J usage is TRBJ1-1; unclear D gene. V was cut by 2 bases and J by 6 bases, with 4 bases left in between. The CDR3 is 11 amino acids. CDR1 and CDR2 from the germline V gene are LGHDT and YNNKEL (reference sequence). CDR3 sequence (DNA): TGTGCCAGCAGCCAATTTTCTGAAGCTTTCTTT. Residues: CASSQFSEAFF.

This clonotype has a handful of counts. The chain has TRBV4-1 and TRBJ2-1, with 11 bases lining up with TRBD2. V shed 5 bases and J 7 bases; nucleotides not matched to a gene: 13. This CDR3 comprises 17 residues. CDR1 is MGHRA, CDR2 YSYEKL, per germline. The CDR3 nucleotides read TGCGCCAGCAGCTCCCCCTTAGCGGGAGGGCTCAGGAATGAGCAGTTCTTC. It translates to CASSSPLAGGLRNEQFF.

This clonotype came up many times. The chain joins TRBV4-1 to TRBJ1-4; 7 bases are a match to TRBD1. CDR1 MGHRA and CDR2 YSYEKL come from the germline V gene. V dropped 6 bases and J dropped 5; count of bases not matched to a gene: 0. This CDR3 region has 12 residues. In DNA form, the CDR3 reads TGCGCCAGCAGGGGACAGAATGAAAAACTGTTTTTT. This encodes CASRGQNEKLFF.